The entry below gives a single T cell receptor (beta chain) sequence along with its context. This same CDR3 is encoded by further DNA sequences in the sample. CDR1 is SEHNR and CDR2 is FQNEAQ in the germline V gene (reference sequence). The CDR3 consists of 14 residues. Trimming cost V 4 bases and J 4 bases; bases outside gene matches: 5. The record originates from a study of blood T cell repertoires in COVID-19. Study at large: COVID-19 samples from acute and convalescent phases originated in the United States, Italy and Spain. Nucleic acid was either cDNA or gDNA, and it came from T cells, B-cell-depleted T cells, or PBMCs.

In the original workflow: How many nucleated cells were present was estimated from reference gene primer amplification. TCRdb's table, derived via immunoSEQ multiplex PCR, lists solely in-frame clones and lacks some. Clone size and V and J calls were adopted from that table, with D and trimming inferred from the DNA. In the table there are 210,000 or so clones, roughly four fifths of which are singletons. J is TRBJ2-5 and V is TRBV7-9, with 8 bases fitting TRBD1. Sequenced: peripheral blood. The receptor's source is a woman in her thirties or forties with acute or convalescent COVID-19. The CDR3 is CASSSGQGGETQYF. In nucleotides, the CDR3 is TGTGCCAGCAGCTCCGGACAGGGTGGAGAGACCCAGTACTTC.